This T cell receptor (beta chain) is from a study of a mutant IDH1 vaccine in newly diagnosed glioma. Study-wide context: Every participant had undergone radiotherapy, temozolomide, or both before, and most underwent both.

Concerning this clone itself: The target antigen is unknown.

Produced via immunoSEQ multiplex PCR; TCRdb's table is partial and in-frame only. Here the sample spans 25,000 to 30,000 clones, more than 70% being singletons. Time point meaning: week 23, last vaccination. One vaccine dose held 300 ug of mutant IDH1 20-mer peptide and came with topical imiquimod. The TCR comes from a woman between 18 and 29 years old with glioma. The sample was PBMCs, taken from a glioma patient whose treatment included an IDH1 peptide vaccine.

This chain's CDR3 is CASSQDRRVNTEAFF. CDR3 DNA sequence: TGCGCCAGCAGCCAAGATCGGAGGGTGAACACTGAAGCTTTCTTT. The V call is TRBV4-1, the J call TRBJ1-1, with no clear D. CDR1 MGHRA and CDR2 YSYEKL come from the germline V gene. There are 15 residues in the CDR3. The V and J ends lost 0 bases and 0 bases respectively, with 8 bases between them.